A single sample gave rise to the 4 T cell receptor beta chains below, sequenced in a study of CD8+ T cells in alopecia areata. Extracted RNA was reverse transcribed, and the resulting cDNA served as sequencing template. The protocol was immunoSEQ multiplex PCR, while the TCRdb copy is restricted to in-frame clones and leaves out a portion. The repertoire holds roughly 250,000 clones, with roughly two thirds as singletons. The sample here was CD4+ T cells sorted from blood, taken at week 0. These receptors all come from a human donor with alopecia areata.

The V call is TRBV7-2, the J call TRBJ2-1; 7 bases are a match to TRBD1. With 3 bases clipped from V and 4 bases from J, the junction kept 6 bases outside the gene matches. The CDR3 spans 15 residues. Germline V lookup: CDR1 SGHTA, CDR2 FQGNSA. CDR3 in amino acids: CASSFLDRVYNEQFF. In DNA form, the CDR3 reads TGTGCCAGCAGCTTCCTCGACAGGGTGTACAATGAGCAGTTCTTC.

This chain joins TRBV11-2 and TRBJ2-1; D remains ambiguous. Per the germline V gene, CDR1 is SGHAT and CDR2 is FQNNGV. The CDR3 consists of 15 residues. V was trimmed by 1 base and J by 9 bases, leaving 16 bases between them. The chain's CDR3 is CASSLGPGGPLEQFF. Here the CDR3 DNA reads TGTGCCAGCAGCTTAGGGCCAGGTGGCCCTCTTGAGCAGTTCTTC.

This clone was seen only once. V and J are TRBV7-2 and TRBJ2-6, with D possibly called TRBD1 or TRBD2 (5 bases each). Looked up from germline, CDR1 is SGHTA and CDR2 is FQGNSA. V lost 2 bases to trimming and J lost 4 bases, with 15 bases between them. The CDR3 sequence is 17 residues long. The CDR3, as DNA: TGTGCCAGCAGCTTAAAGATTTCGGGACGCGGGGCCAACGTCCTGACTTTC. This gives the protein CASSLKISGRGANVLTF.

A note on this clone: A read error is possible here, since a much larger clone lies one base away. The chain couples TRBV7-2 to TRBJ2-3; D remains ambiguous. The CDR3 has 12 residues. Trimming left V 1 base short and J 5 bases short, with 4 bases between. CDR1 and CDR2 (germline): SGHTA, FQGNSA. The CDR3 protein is CASSLGRDTQYF. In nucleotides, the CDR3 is TGTGCCAGCAGCTTAGGGAGAGATACGCAGTATTTT.